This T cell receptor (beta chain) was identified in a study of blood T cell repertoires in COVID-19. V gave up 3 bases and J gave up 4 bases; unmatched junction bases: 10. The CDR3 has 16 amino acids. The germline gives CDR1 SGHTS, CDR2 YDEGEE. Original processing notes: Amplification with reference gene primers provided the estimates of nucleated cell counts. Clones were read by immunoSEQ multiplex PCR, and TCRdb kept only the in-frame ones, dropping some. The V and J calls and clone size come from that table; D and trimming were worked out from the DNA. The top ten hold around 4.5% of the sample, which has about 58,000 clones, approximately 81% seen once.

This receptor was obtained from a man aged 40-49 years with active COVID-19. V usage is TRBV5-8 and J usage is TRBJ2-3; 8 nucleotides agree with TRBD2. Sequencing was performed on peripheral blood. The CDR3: CASSSPGLVRPDTQYF. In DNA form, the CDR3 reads TGTGCCAGCAGCTCGCCGGGACTAGTTAGGCCAGATACGCAGTATTTT.